This TCR beta chain is drawn from a study of blood T cell repertoires in COVID-19. Clones were sequenced by immunoSEQ multiplex PCR, and TCRdb holds only the in-frame ones, with some missing. The repertoire consists of roughly 230,000 clones, with just under 85% occurring once and the leading ten covering over 5.5%. The germline V gene has CDR1 LNHDA and CDR2 SQIVND (reference sequence). The CDR3 is 15 amino acids. V dropped 9 bases and J dropped 2; count of bases not matched to a gene: 10. This TCR came from a woman aged 55 to 70 with active or convalescent COVID-19. The rearrangement joins TRBV19 to TRBJ1-5; 7 bases map to TRBD1. Sequencing was done on a sample of peripheral blood. The CDR3 DNA reads TGTGCCAGCCGGACCAGACAGGGCGGCAATCAGCCCCAGCATTTT. Protein: CASRTRQGGNQPQHF.